This record covers a single T cell receptor (beta chain). Its antigen is currently not known. No base quality values were provided; no much bigger clone lies one nucleotide off. The immunoSEQ Assay, a bias-controlled multiplex PCR, was used to amplify TCRbeta CDR3 regions from genomic DNA. Under the source paper's analysis protocol: Within the assay, amplification of reference gene primers was used to estimate how many nucleated cells each sample contained. To quantify the absolute abundance of each unique TCRbeta CDR3 rearrangement, sequence reads were collapsed and filtered. For each sample, productive Simpson clonality was calculated as the square root of Simpson's diversity index across productive rearrangements. The clones in this table, taken by TCRdb from immuneACCESS, are in-frame only. Not every clone is retained; where verified, under half of the shortfall comes from an unresolved V gene, and the cause of the rest is unknown. V and J calls and clone size are those listed in that table; D and trimming were worked out from the DNA. The sample table records about 250,000 clones; approximately 88% of these occur just once. The leading ten clones occupy under 30% of the sample.

This sample is drawn from a study of blood T cell repertoires in COVID-19 (dated by TCRdb to 2019 to 2021). In the study overall: The collaborator samples originated in the United States, Italy and Spain and spanned the acute and convalescent phases of COVID-19. The material from the prospective study consisted of cDNA or gDNA derived from T cells, B-cell-depleted T cells, or PBMCs. Subjects who had been exposed to COVID-19, were actively infected with it, or had recovered from it provided the deeply sampled blood TCRbeta repertoires that made up the dataset. A freely available public database, intended as a resource for researchers studying the immune response to SARS-CoV-2, is where the repertoires were released. The samples were drawn from two sources: the first 160 participants of the ongoing ImmuneRACE study, and over 950 subjects contributed by 6 global collaborators. The sample metadata nearly always contained a de-identified subject ID, COVID-19 status, age in years and sex. Where available, HLA class I and class II types were taken from metadata supplied by the sample provider and were not determined by assay-based typing. Study-wide findings and limitations: How much clinical and demographic metadata was included differed by source and by participant, and the metadata was provided uncurated.

Via the germline V gene, CDR1 is SGHTA and CDR2 FQGNSA. At the junction V is shortened by 2 bases and J by 6 bases, with 10 bases in between. The CDR3, cysteine through phenylalanine, is 14 amino acids long. Only the CDR3 portion is preserved as DNA: 42 bases, with reading frame beginning at the first base. Collaborating institutions collected whole blood in K2EDTA tubes following their own protocols. For TCRbeta analysis, collaborators shipped samples as frozen whole blood, isolated PBMCs, or DNA extracted from either of those sample types. The receptor's source is a man aged 40-49 years with acute or convalescent COVID-19. Recombination linked TRBV7-2 to TRBJ1-4; the best D guess is TRBD1, with 6 bases matching. Sequenced: peripheral blood. The CDR3 region: CASSLTGRDEKLFF. The sequenced DNA: TGTGCCAGCAGCTTAACAGGGAGGGATGAAAAACTGTTTTTT.